Here is one T cell receptor (beta chain) with its context. Antigen: not known. CDR1 and CDR2 (germline): SGHNT, YYREEE (reference sequence). V lost 2 bases to trimming and J lost 2 bases; unmatched junction nucleotides: 5. The CDR3 runs 16 residues. These data are taken from a study of Tregs in tolerant kidney transplant recipients. Some clones are missing from TCRdb's copy, which holds only in-frame ones; the method was immunoSEQ multiplex PCR. Of around 77,000 clones listed, nearly 98% are singletons. Study-wide results and caveats: Some patients' samples used different primers over time, so nucleotide sequences weren't comparable. The most relevant donor-specific Treg TCRbeta repertoire apparently came from expansion with activated donor B cells. Biological reproducibility was not directly addressed in this study.

CD4+CD25+CD127- Tregs, CD4+CD25- non-Tregs, CD4 and CD8 cells were sorted. This chain connects TRBV5-4 to TRBJ2-3, with 10 bases matching TRBD1. The receptor's source is a human donor who received a combined kidney and bone marrow transplant. The specimen was CD4+ T cells from blood, collected before the transplant. CDR3 in amino acids: CASSFDRGRITDTQYF. The CDR3 DNA sequence: TGTGCCAGCAGCTTTGACAGGGGGCGCATCACAGATACGCAGTATTTT.